This T cell receptor (beta chain) was captured in a study of identifying expanded T cells in peripheral blood. Details on this clone: What it binds is unknown.

No infections or other immune events were documented during collection. Per germline, CDR1 SGHTA and CDR2 FQGNSA. CDR3 size: 16 residues. V gave up 5 bases and J gave up 0 bases, with 14 bases separating them. Study-level findings and limits: Clone count variance between roughly 2-week samples rose with total template count. About 1.2 clones differed between technical replicates, versus roughly 16 and 20 over time.

Sequencing used immunoSEQ multiplex PCR; TCRdb keeps in-frame clones, though not all of them. The sample includes tens of thousands of clones, 88% of them seen just once. V gene TRBV7-2 combines with J gene TRBJ1-3; D not resolved. What was sequenced was blood. This sequence originates from a person aged 18 to 69 in good health. The CDR3 is CASSPWGFNSGNTIYF. The DNA of the CDR3 is TGTGCCAGCAGCCCATGGGGATTCAACTCTGGAAACACCATATATTTT. The whole variable domain, remainder taken from reference TRBV7-2 and TRBJ1-3, is GAGVSQSPSNKVTEKGKDVELRCDPISGHTALYWYRQSLGQGLEFLIYFQGNSAPDKSGLPSDRFSAERTGGSVSTLTIQRTQQEDSAVYLCASSPWGFNSGNTIYFGEGSWLTVV.